The rows below give T cell receptor beta chains drawn from one sample of a study of vaccination and CD4 T cells after COVID-19. Their specific antigens are unknown. Using its own MiXCR run on the PCR reads, TCRdb lists one record per CDR3 protein. The sample has about 6,700 distinct CDR3 sequences; 52% are singletons. Sequenced sample: CD4+ T cells from blood, cultured in vitro. The receptors come from a human donor in good health. Both conserved end residues are part of each CDR3. A D gene is named only where the DNA matches it firmly. The size field is filled for only some rows; it gives once, few, many or a size class.

-,-,TRBJ1-1,TRBV12-1,CASSPGTGVTNTEAFF,TGTGCCAGCAGTCCCGGGACAGGGGTCACGAACACTGAAGCTTTCTTT
-,-,TRBJ2-2,TRBV11-3,CASSSTPAAGTGELFF,TGTGCCAGCAGCTCCACCCCGGCAGCTGGAACCGGGGAGCTGTTTTTT
-,-,TRBJ1-1,TRBV14,CASSLTLNTEAFF,TGTGCCAGCAGCCTGACCTTGAACACTGAAGCTTTCTTT
-,few,TRBJ2-5,TRBV10-1,CASSPIPGDKGLETQYF,TGCGCCAGCAGTCCTATACCGGGAGATAAGGGTCTAGAGACCCAGTACTTC
TRBD1,-,TRBJ1-5,TRBV2,CASSQGDARLQPQHF,TGTGCCAGCAGTCAGGGGGACGCAAGACTTCAGCCCCAGCATTTT
TRBD2,-,TRBJ2-7,TRBV5-4,CASSADLRGGYEQYF,TGTGCCAGCAGCGCGGACCTGCGCGGGGGCTACGAGCAGTACTTC
-,-,TRBJ1-6,TRBV5-6,CASSKQGRQIISPLHF,TGTGCCAGCAGTAAGCAGGGGCGCCAAATAATTTCACCCCTCCACTTT
TRBD1,few,TRBJ1-1,TRBV20-1,CSASPKQGLAEAFF,TGCAGTGCTAGTCCAAAACAGGGGTTAGCTGAAGCTTTCTTT
-,-,TRBJ1-2,TRBV5-4,CASSLVPGNGYTF,TGTGCCAGCAGCTTGGTACCAGGGAATGGCTACACCTTC
-,-,TRBJ1-5,TRBV27,CASSLLAPDRFTSGNQPQHF,TGTGCCAGCAGTTTATTAGCCCCTGACAGGTTTACTAGCGGCAATCAGCCCCAGCATTTT
TRBD1,-,TRBJ1-1,TRBV5-1,CASSPGTGGAGNTEAFF,TGCGCCAGCAGCCCCGGGACAGGGGGCGCTGGGAACACTGAAGCTTTCTTT
-,-,TRBJ2-5,TRBV6-2/TRBV6-3,CASSQEETQYF,TGTGCCAGCAGTCAGGAGGAGACCCAGTACTTC
TRBD1,few,TRBJ2-7,TRBV6-1,CASSDTGASYEQYF,TGTGCCAGCAGCGATACAGGGGCCTCCTACGAGCAGTACTTC
TRBD1,-,TRBJ2-2,TRBV6-1,CASRRGQGEVTGELFF,TGTGCCAGCAGACGTGGACAGGGTGAGGTCACCGGGGAGCTGTTTTTT
-,few,TRBJ1-2,TRBV6-1,CASSATDDNYGYTF,TGTGCCAGCAGCGCCACAGACGATAACTATGGCTACACCTTC
TRBD1,-,TRBJ1-1,TRBV12-5,CASGLRYRGNTEAFF,TGTGCTAGTGGTTTGCGGTACAGGGGGAACACTGAAGCTTTCTTT
TRBD2,-,TRBJ2-3,TRBV5-6,CASSGVTGTRGNTQYF,TGTGCCAGCAGCGGAGTAACCGGGACTAGGGGAAATACGCAGTATTTT
TRBD1,once,TRBJ2-7,TRBV10-1,CASSRAGGMNEQYF,TGCGCCAGCAGTCGGGCAGGGGGTATGAACGAGCAGTACTTC
TRBD2,few,TRBJ2-5,TRBV20-1,CSASLAGQETQYF,TGCAGTGCTAGTTTAGCGGGACAAGAGACCCAGTACTTC
-,-,TRBJ2-5,TRBV5-6,CASSSDRGETQYF,TGTGCCAGCAGCTCTGACAGAGGAGAGACCCAGTACTTC
-,-,TRBJ2-7,TRBV6-1,CASSRPRYPYEQYF,TGTGCCAGCAGTCGCCCCAGGTATCCCTACGAGCAGTACTTC
-,few,TRBJ1-2,TRBV24-1,CATSDLPPDSYRNYGYTF,TGTGCCACCAGTGATTTACCCCCCGACAGTTACCGAAACTATGGCTACACCTTC
-,-,TRBJ1-3,TRBV20-1,CSAQYQGWGNTIYF,TGCAGTGCTCAATACCAGGGGTGGGGAAACACCATATATTTT
-,few,TRBJ1-1,TRBV6-1,CAGRQESLSGAEAFF,TGTGCCGGGAGACAGGAGAGTTTATCAGGCGCTGAAGCTTTCTTT
TRBD1,-,TRBJ1-4,TRBV20-1,CSAPPGQGFPKLFF,TGCAGTGCTCCTCCGGGACAGGGGTTCCCAAAACTGTTTTTT
-,few,TRBJ2-5,TRBV20-1,CSATPRRGGETQYF,TGCAGTGCTACTCCCCGCAGGGGTGGGGAGACCCAGTACTTC
-,-,TRBJ1-6,TRBV6-2/TRBV6-3,CASRQFAGLKTLHF,TGTGCCAGCAGGCAATTCGCGGGTTTGAAAACCCTCCACTTT
TRBD1,few,TRBJ1-2,TRBV27,CATRTGTAYGYTF,TGTGCCACCAGAACCGGGACAGCCTATGGCTACACCTTC
TRBD1,-,TRBJ1-6,TRBV27,CASSSSGQVPWGYSPLHF,TGTGCCAGCAGTTCATCGGGACAGGTCCCTTGGGGCTATTCACCCCTCCACTTT